A single sample is the source of the 15 T cell receptor beta chains below, sequenced in a study of T cells expressing NK-cell markers. TCRdb reprocessed the 5' RACE reads and reports one entry per CDR3 protein, with no DNA. The sample totals under 500,000 distinct CDR3 sequences; its top ten clones hold approximately 7%. The sequenced sample consisted of blood T cells: a sorted CD56 or NKG2C T cell subset, CD4+ or CD8+ T cells, or bulk PBMC T cells (not recorded which). These receptors were collected from a woman between 18 and 70 years old in good health.

The chain uses TRBV4-3 and TRBJ2-6; TCRdb selects TRBD1, and the lack of DNA leaves this call unchecked. Germline assignment: CDR1 LGHNA and CDR2 YSLEER. The CDR3 consists of 16 residues. The chain's CDR3 is CASSPQGETGANVLTF.

This sequence joins TRBV29-1 and TRBJ1-3. Looked up from germline, CDR1 is SQVTM and CDR2 is ANQGSEA. CDR3 length: 13 residues. The CDR3: CSAGREAGNTIYF.

The chain uses TRBV6-1 and TRBJ2-1; TCRdb's D call, TRBD1, is unchecked because there is no DNA. The length of the CDR3 is 16 residues. Germline loops: CDR1 MNHNS, CDR2 SASEGT. Here the CDR3 reads CASSVSRGELYNEQFF.

This sequence joins TRBV28 and TRBJ2-7; absent DNA, TCRdb's TRBD2 call cannot be checked. In germline, CDR1 is MDHEN, CDR2 SYDVKM. The CDR3 totals 15 residues. The CDR3: CASSFGGPSSYEQYF. Together with reference TRBV28 and TRBJ2-7, the CDR3 gives the full variable domain: DVKVTQSSRYLVKRTGEKVFLECVQDMDHENMFWYRQDPGLGLRLIYFSYDVKMKEKGDIPEGYSVSREKKERFSLILESASTNQTSMYLCASSFGGPSSYEQYFGPGTRLTVT.

V and J are TRBV3-1 and TRBJ1-3; there is no DNA to check the TCRdb D call of TRBD1. This CDR3 comprises 17 residues. CDR1 and CDR2 from the germline V gene are LGHDT and YNNKEL (reference sequence). CDR3 loop: CASSPRDRASDGNTIYF.

The rearrangement joins TRBV12-3 or TRBV12-4 to TRBJ2-3; the TCRdb call, TRBD1, lacks DNA for checking. CDR3 length: 16 amino acids. The CDR3 is CASSLIGGTRGDTQYF.

This chain links TRBV7-2 with TRBJ2-3. Germline CDR1 and CDR2: SGHTA and FQGNSA. This CDR3 has 14 amino acids. This chain's CDR3 is CASSPQSSTDTQYF.

V is TRBV4-1 and J is TRBJ2-3; absent DNA, TCRdb's TRBD2 call cannot be checked. Germline CDR1 and CDR2: MGHRA and YSYEKL. This CDR3 contains 18 residues. The chain's CDR3 is CASSPRLAGWGPTDTQYF.

The rearrangement joins TRBV5-6 to TRBJ2-1; with no DNA, the TCRdb D assignment of TRBD2 cannot be verified. The CDR3 covers 17 residues. The germline V gene has CDR1 SGHDT and CDR2 YYEEEE. The CDR3 loop is CASSLDKGSGGMDEQFF.

The chain links TRBV30 to TRBJ2-2; TCRdb returns TRBD2, unconfirmable since there is no DNA. Per the germline V gene, CDR1 is GTSNPN and CDR2 is SVGIG (reference sequence). The CDR3 is 16 residues long. The CDR3 here is CAWSVPPAGGPGELFF.

The chain is built from TRBV11-2 and TRBJ2-1; TCRdb returns TRBD2, unconfirmable since there is no DNA. The germline gives CDR1 SGHAT, CDR2 FQNNGV. The CDR3 is made up of 14 amino acids. This chain's CDR3 is CASSPEGPYNEQFF.

The chain joins TRBV12-3 or TRBV12-4 to TRBJ2-3; TCRdb calls TRBD2, which cannot be checked without DNA. This CDR3 region has 15 residues. CDR3 amino acids: CASSSLAVGADTQYF.

V usage is TRBV4-2 and J usage is TRBJ2-3. CDR1 is LGHNA and CDR2 is YNFKEQ in the germline V gene. CDR3 size: 16 residues. CDR3 sequence reads: CASSQAGLRDPDTQYF.

Here the CDR3 reads CASSLDSQGTLETQYF. The V call is TRBV4-3, the J call TRBJ2-5; the TCRdb D gene call, TRBD1, has no DNA to confirm it. CDR3 size: 16 residues. CDR1 is LGHNA, CDR2 YSLEER, per germline.

This chain links TRBV4-3 with TRBJ2-1; the D gene TCRdb calls, TRBD2, cannot be checked with no DNA. Looked up from germline, CDR1 is LGHNA and CDR2 is YSLEER. The CDR3 runs to 16 residues. CDR3: CASSQDHPSVYNEQFF.